This T cell receptor (beta chain) is drawn from a study of OX40 agonist ivuxolimab in advanced cancers. Overall study results and limits: At 0.1 to 3.0 mg/kg, clonal expansion of CD4+ and CD8+ blood T cells had occurred by week 6.

TCRdb keeps only in-frame clones here, not all; method: immunoSEQ multiplex PCR. The sample lists over 70,000 clones, 75% to 90% occurring once. As concerns this clone: The antigen is unknown.

CDR1 is SEHNR, CDR2 FQNEAQ, per germline (reference sequence). This CDR3 has 17 amino acids. The V segment lost 1 base and the J segment 3 bases; nucleotides outside the gene matches: 11. Sequencing was performed on CD4+ or CD8+ T cells sorted from blood, taken in a trial of the OX40 agonist ivuxolimab. The chain carries TRBV7-9 and TRBJ1-2; 7 nucleotides agree with TRBD1. The TCR comes from an adult with an advanced solid tumor such as melanoma, head and neck, liver or kidney cancer. The CDR3, as DNA: TGTGCCAGCAGCTTAGACGTAAACAGGGGCCCTGACTATGGCTACACCTTC. This gives the protein CASSLDVNRGPDYGYTF.